This TCR beta chain derives from a study of post-analysis software for immune sequencing data. General observations from the study: Samples made in the same batch grouped tightly together by F measure. Patients carried several TRBV segments more frequently than controls did, and TRBV5-6, TRBV5-1 and TRBV20-1 were among them. Compared with controls, patients showed significantly lower normalized Chao1 diversity.

The germline gives CDR1 KGHDR, CDR2 SFDVKD. Deletions cut 5 bases from V and 2 bases from J, with 11 bases between. The CDR3 sequence is 14 residues long. Carried by the TCR beta cDNA libraries were unique molecular identifiers. TCRdb redid the calling of the PCR reads with MiXCR, one entry per CDR3 protein. The data hold approximately 770,000 distinct CDR3 sequences, with about 43% observed a single time. In this sample, this clonotype turned up once. Antigen unknown. This clonotype originated in a girl aged 5 to 17 with multiple sclerosis. Sequencing input: blood. The V and J genes are TRBV24-1 and TRBJ1-1, with unresolved D. CDR3 DNA sequence: TGTGCCACCAGTGCTCGGCAGAGCAACACTGAAGCTTTCTTT. Its translation is CATSARQSNTEAFF.